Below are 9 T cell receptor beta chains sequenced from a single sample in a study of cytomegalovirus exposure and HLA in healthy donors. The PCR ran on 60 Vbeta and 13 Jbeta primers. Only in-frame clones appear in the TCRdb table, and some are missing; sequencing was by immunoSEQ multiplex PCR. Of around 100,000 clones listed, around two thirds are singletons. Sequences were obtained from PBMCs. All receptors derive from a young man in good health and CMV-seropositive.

CDR3 in DNA: TGTGCCAGCAGTTACTCGACCGGGACAGGCGCTTATGGCTACACCTTC. Its protein product is CASSYSTGTGAYGYTF. This rearrangement joins TRBV6-5 to TRBJ1-2; 8 bases match TRBD1. The CDR3 sequence is 16 residues long. Germline trimming cut 0 bases from V and 5 bases from J; bases unmatched to any gene: 8. CDR1 and CDR2 from the germline V gene are MNHEY and SVGAGI.

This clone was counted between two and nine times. CDR3 loop: CASSPGLARVETQYF. In DNA, the CDR3 is TGTGCCAGCAGCCCCGGACTAGCAAGAGTGGAGACCCAGTACTTC. The chain uses TRBV7-8 and TRBJ2-5, with 8 bases identical to TRBD2. CDR1 is SGHVS and CDR2 is FQNEAQ in the germline V gene. J gave up 5 bases and V 5 bases, and 10 bases lay outside the gene matches. The CDR3 length is 15 residues.

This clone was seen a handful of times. The DNA of the CDR3 is TGTGCCAGCAGTTCCTGGGCGGACAATACGCAGTATTTT. Its translation: CASSSWADNTQYF. The chain joins TRBV27 to TRBJ2-3; D might be TRBD1 (5 bases). Germline values: CDR1 MNHEY, CDR2 SMNVEV (reference sequence). The CDR3 is 13 amino acids. V lost 4 bases, J lost 7 bases, and 12 bases lay in between.

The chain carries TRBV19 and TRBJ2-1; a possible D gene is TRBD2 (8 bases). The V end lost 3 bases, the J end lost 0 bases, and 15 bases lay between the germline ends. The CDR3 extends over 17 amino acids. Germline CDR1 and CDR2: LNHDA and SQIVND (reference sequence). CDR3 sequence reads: CASSIGSGDSSYNEQFF. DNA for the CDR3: TGTGCCAGTAGTATTGGTAGCGGGGACAGCTCCTACAATGAGCAGTTCTTC. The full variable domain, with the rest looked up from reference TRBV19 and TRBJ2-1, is DGGITQSPKYLFRKEGQNVTLSCEQNLNHDAMYWYRQDPGQGLRLIYYSQIVNDFQKGDIAEGYSVSREKKESFPLTVTSAQKNPTAFYLCASSIGSGDSSYNEQFFGPGTRLTVL.

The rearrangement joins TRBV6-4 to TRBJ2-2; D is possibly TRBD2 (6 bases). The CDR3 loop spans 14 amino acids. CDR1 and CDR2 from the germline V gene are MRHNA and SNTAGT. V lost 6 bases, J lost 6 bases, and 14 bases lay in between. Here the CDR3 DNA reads TGTGCCAGCAGACCCGGGACTGAGGCCGGGGAGCTGTTTTTT. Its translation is CASRPGTEAGELFF.

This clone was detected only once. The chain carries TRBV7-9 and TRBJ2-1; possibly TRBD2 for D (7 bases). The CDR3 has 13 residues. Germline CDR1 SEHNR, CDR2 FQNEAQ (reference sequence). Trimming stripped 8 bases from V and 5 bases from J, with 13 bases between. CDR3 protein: CASRGAENNEQFF. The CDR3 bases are TGTGCCAGCCGGGGGGCTGAAAACAATGAGCAGTTCTTC.

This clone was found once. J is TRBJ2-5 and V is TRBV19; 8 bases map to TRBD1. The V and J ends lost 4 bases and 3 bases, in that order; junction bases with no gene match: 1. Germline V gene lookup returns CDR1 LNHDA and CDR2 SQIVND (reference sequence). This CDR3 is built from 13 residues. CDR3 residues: CASSTDREETQYF. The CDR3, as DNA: TGTGCCAGTAGTACGGACAGGGAAGAGACCCAGTACTTC.

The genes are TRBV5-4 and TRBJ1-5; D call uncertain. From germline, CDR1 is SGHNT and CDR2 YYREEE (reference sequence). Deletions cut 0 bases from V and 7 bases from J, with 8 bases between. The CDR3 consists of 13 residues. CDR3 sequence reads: CASSLDRGQPQHF. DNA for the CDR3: TGTGCCAGCAGCTTGGATCGAGGACAGCCCCAGCATTTT. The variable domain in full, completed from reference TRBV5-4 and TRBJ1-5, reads ETGVTQSPTHLIKTRGQQVTLRCSSQSGHNTVSWYQQALGQGPQFIFQYYREEENGRGNFPPRFSGLQFPNYSSELNVNALELDDSALYLCASSLDRGQPQHFGDGTRLSIL.

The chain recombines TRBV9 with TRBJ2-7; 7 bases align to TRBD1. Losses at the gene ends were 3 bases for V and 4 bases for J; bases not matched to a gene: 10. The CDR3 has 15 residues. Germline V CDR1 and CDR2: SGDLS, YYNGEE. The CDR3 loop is CASSEDRNGLYEQYF. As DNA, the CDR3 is TGTGCCAGCAGCGAGGACAGGAATGGCCTTTACGAGCAGTACTTC. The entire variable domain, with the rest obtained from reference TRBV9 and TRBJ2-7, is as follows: DSGVTQTPKHLITATGQRVTLRCSPRSGDLSVYWYQQSLDQGLQFLIQYYNGEERAKGNILERFSAQQFPDLHSELNLSSLELGDSALYFCASSEDRNGLYEQYFGPGTRLTVT.